Here is one T cell receptor beta chain with its context. The antigen it binds to is not known. Base-call qualities are not available, and no considerably larger clone is one nucleotide away. The library was obtained by the immunoSEQ multiplex PCR assay. TCR beta CDR3 sequencing was performed on DNA from the cultured, isolated CD4+ T cells. The original methods were these. Non-productive TCR sequences were removed, reads were trimmed to the CDR3 region, and CDR3s of at least 7 amino acids were retained. Antigen-specific clonotypes were identified with the MANAFEST web app by comparing expansion in peptide wells against reference cultures. For clones to be considered positive, expansion at FDR<0.05 versus reference and all other wells, an odds ratio above 5, and a frequency above 0.1% in two replicate wells were required. A clonotype was called cross-reactive if it was significantly expanded both in SARS-CoV-2 spike wells and in at least one common cold coronavirus spike condition. Levenshtein distance calculated with the stringdist R package was used to assess CDR3 similarity, and unrooted trees were constructed with ape in R 3.6.1. Entries here come from immuneACCESS through TCRdb and include only in-frame sequences with V and J called. Some clones fail to appear in such tables; in the studies checked, an unresolved V gene covers under half of the shortfall, and the cause of the remainder is unknown. That table furnishes V, J and clone size, whereas the DNA furnished D and trimming. The sample table lists 25,000 to 35,000 clones, 65% to 75% of them with a count of one. The leading ten clones occupy around 30% of the sample.

To identify antigen-specific CD4+ T cell clonotypes by their expansion, the ViraFEST assay first stimulated PBMC with viral peptide pools and then applied TCR sequencing. After less than eleven days of culture, CD4+ T cells were isolated with the EasySep CD4+ T cell isolation kit. Convalescent patients had PCR-confirmed SARS-CoV-2 infection between March and December 2020, before Alpha, Beta and Delta variants emerged in the United States. About 2 million PBMC per well were cultured in IMDM with about 5.1% human AB serum, 9 to 10 IU/ml IL-2 and gentamicin, plus 10 ug/ml peptides. Half of the culture medium was replaced with fresh IL-2-containing medium on days 3 and 7. Unless noted otherwise, every peptide stimulation condition was grown in triplicate wells. PBMC were separated from whole blood using Ficoll-Paque Plus gradient centrifugation and were then either cryopreserved at -140C or used fresh. Genomic DNA was extracted from cultured CD4+ T cells with the QIAamp micro DNA kit.

The sample is drawn from a study of vaccination effects on CD4 cells after COVID-19 (dated by TCRdb to about 2022). The study in broad terms: Each participant received two doses of an mRNA SARS-CoV-2 vaccine, either BNT162b2 or mRNA-1273. Pre-vaccine samples from a couple of convalescent patients were drawn 16 days and one week before the first dose, 142 and 148 days after COVID-19 diagnosis. SARS-CoV-2 spike-specific CD4+ TCR repertoires from before and after mRNA vaccination were compared in COVID-19 convalescent patients and in infection-naive vaccine recipients. A total of 10 COVID-19 convalescent patients and a few SARS-CoV-2-naive healthy vaccine recipients were included in the full study. Cultures from other donors in the study were sequenced using the Oncomine TCR Beta short-read assay on an Illumina iSeq 100.

Paper-wide results and their limitations: The study was limited by a small number of convalescent patients and lacked early post-infection timepoints. In convalescent patients, the post-vaccine spike-reactive repertoire was composed mainly of new vaccine-induced clones that were largely distinct from infection-induced clones. Both infection-induced and vaccine-induced clones contracted markedly at late post-vaccination timepoints, which is consistent with waning T cell responses.

Trimming accounts for 1 base at V and 9 bases at J, while the number of junction bases matched to no gene is 4. Sequences SGHRS (CDR1) and YFSETQ (CDR2) are obtained from the germline V gene. From the cysteine up to the phenylalanine, the CDR3 has a length of 14 residues. Only the CDR3 DNA stays, 42 bases, in frame from base 1. The sequenced sample was CD4+ T cells from PBMCs cultured with a peptide pool, obtained before COVID-19 vaccination. The origin of this receptor is a human donor who had a prior SARS-CoV-2 infection. This chain is built from TRBV5-1 and TRBJ2-1; TRBD1 matches 10 bases in the middle. The nucleotide sequence reads as follows: TGCGCCAGCAGCTTGAGACAGGGGGCAGGTGAGCAGTTCTTC. Translation gives CASSLRQGAGEQFF.